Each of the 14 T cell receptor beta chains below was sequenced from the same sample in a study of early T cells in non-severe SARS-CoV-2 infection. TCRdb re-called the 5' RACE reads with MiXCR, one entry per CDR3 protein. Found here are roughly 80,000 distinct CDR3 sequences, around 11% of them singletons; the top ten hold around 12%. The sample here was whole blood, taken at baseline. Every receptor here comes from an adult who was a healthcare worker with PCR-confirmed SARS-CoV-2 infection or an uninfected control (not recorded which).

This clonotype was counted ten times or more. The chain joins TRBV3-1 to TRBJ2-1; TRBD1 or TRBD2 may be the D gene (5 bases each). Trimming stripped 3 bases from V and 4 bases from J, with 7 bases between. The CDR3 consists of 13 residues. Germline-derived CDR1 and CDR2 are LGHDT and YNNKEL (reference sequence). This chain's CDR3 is CASSQGDYNEQFF. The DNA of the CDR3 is TGTGCCAGCAGCCAGGGGGATTACAATGAGCAGTTCTTC.

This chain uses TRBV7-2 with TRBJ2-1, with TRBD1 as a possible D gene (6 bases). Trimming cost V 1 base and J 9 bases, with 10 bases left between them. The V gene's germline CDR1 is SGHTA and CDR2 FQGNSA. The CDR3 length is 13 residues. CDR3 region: CASSLGGPGEQFF. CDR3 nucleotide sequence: TGTGCCAGCAGCTTAGGGGGGCCCGGTGAGCAGTTCTTC.

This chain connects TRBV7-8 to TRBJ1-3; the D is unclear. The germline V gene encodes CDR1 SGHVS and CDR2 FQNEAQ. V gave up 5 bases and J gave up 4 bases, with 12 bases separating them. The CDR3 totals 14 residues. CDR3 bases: TGTGCCAGCAGCGAAGCTTATCGAGGAAACACCATATATTTT. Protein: CASSEAYRGNTIYF.

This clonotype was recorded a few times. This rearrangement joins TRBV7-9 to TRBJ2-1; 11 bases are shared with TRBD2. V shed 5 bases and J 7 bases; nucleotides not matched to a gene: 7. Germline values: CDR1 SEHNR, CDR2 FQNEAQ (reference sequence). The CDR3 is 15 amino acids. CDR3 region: CASSPLSGGGNEQFF. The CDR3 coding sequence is TGTGCCAGCAGCCCCCTTAGCGGGGGGGGTAATGAGCAGTTCTTC.

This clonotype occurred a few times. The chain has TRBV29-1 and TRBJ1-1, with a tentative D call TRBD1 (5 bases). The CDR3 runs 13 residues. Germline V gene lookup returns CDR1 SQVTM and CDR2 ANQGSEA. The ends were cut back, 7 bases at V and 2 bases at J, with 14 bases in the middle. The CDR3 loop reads CSAGADLNTEAFF. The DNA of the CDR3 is TGCAGCGCTGGGGCAGATCTTAACACTGAAGCTTTCTTT.

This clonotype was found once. CDR3 DNA: TGTGCCAGCAGTTACGATCCGAATTCACCCCTCCACTTT. Translation: CASSYDPNSPLHF. The chain links TRBV6-5 to TRBJ1-6, with unresolved D. Trimming left V 2 bases short and J 7 bases short, with 6 bases between. The CDR3 is made up of 13 amino acids. Germline V gene lookup returns CDR1 MNHEY and CDR2 SVGAGI.

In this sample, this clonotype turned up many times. This CDR3 reads CASSLDGRSYNEQFF. The CDR3 DNA follows: TGTGCCAGCAGCTTAGACGGGCGCTCCTACAATGAGCAGTTCTTC. The rearrangement links TRBV5-6 to TRBJ2-1; D is unresolved. Germline CDR1 and CDR2: SGHDT and YYEEEE. Trimming took off 2 bases at V and 0 bases at J, with 9 bases between the two ends. There are 15 residues in the CDR3.

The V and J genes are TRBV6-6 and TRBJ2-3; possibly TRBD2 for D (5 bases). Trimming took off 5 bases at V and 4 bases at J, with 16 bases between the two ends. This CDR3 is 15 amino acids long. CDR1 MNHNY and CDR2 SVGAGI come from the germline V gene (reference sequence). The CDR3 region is CASSPLDSRADTQYF. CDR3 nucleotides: TGTGCCAGCAGTCCGTTGGACTCAAGGGCAGATACGCAGTATTTT.

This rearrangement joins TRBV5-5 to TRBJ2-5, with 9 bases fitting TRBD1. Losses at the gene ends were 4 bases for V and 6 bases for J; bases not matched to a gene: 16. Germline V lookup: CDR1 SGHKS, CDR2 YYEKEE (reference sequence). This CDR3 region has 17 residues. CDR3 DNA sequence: TGTGCCAGCAGCATGACAGGGGGACGATCCAATCCGAAGACCCAGTACTTC. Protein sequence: CASSMTGGRSNPKTQYF.

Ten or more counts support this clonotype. The CDR3 here is CASSLEDGGGYTF. The CDR3 DNA follows: TGCGCCAGCAGCTTGGAAGATGGTGGTGGCTACACCTTC. The gene calls are TRBV5-1 and TRBJ1-2; no firm D call. The CDR3 runs 13 residues. Germline lookup yields CDR1 SGHRS and CDR2 YFSETQ. The V and J ends lost 0 bases and 7 bases respectively, with 10 bases between them. Complete variable domain (other parts from reference TRBV5-1 and TRBJ1-2): KAGVTQTPRYLIKTRGQQVTLSCSPISGHRSVSWYQQTPGQGLQFLFEYFSETQRNKGNFPGRFSGRQFSNSRSEMNVSTLELGDSALYLCASSLEDGGGYTFGSGTRLTVV.

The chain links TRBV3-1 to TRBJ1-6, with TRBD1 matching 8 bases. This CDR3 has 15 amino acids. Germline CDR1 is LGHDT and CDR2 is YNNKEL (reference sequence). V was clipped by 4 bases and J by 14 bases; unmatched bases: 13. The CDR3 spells CASSPQGALSGTLHF. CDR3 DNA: TGTGCCAGCAGCCCTCAGGGGGCACTGTCAGGGACCCTCCACTTT. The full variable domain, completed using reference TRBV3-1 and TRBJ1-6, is DTAVSQTPKYLVTQMGNDKSIKCEQNLGHDTMYWYKQDSKKFLKIMFSYNNKELIINETVPNRFSPKSPDKAHLNLHINSLELGDSAVYFCASSPQGALSGTLHFGNGTRLTVT.

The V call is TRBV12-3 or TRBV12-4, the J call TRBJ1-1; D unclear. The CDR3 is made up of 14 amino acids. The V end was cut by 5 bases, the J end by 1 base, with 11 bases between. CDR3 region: CASSKQASNTEAFF. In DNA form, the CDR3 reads TGTGCCAGCAGTAAACAAGCTTCGAACACTGAAGCTTTCTTT.

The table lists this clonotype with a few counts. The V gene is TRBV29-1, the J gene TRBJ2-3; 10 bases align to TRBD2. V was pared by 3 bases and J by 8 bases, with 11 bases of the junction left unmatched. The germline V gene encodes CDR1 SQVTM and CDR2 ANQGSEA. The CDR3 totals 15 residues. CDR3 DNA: TGCAGCGTTGACTCAGCGGGGGGGAGATCAAGTACGCAGTATTTT. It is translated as CSVDSAGGRSSTQYF.

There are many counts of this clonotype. CDR3 sequence: CASSDGGQTYNEQFF. CDR3 nucleotide sequence: TGTGCCAGCAGTGACGGGGGACAGACATACAATGAGCAGTTCTTC. This chain links TRBV6-4 with TRBJ2-1, with TRBD1 identical over 7 bases. CDR1 and CDR2 (germline): MRHNA, SNTAGT. CDR3 size: 15 residues. Trimming removed 2 bases from V and 4 bases from J; junction bases left unmatched: 5.